Below, 17 T cell receptor beta chains from the same sample are listed, as sequenced in a study of blood T cell repertoires in COVID-19. Libraries were prepared by immunoSEQ multiplex PCR; TCRdb keeps only in-frame clonotypes and omits some of them. The top ten hold around 7.8% of the sample, which has fewer than 200,000 clones, around 85% seen once. What was sequenced was peripheral blood. These receptors all stem from a woman aged 60 to 75 with acute or convalescent COVID-19.

The V call is TRBV20-1, the J call TRBJ2-7; perhaps TRBD2 as D (5 bases). Germline CDR1 DFQATT, CDR2 SNEGSKA (reference sequence). V was cut by 0 bases and J by 8 bases, with 8 bases left in between. This CDR3 region has 11 residues. CDR3 nucleotides: TGCAGTGCTAGAGACCGGGAAAAGCAGTACTTC. This encodes CSARDREKQYF.

CDR3 bases: TGTGCCAGCAGTTTCGCCCAGGGGCCTGGCACTGAAGCTTTCTTT. Residues: CASSFAQGPGTEAFF. This sequence joins TRBV6-5 and TRBJ1-1, with a possible D match to TRBD1 (6 bases). The CDR3 runs to 15 residues. V lost 4 bases, J lost 4 bases, and 16 bases lay in between. Germline V gives CDR1 MNHEY, CDR2 SVGAGI.

CDR3 DNA sequence: TGTGCCAGCTCACCATCGGGACAGGTCTCTGGAAACACCATATATTTT. Translating gives CASSPSGQVSGNTIYF. The rearrangement links TRBV18 to TRBJ1-3; 8 nucleotides line up with TRBD1. V shed 2 bases and J 0 bases; nucleotides not matched to a gene: 3. Germline V gene sequence: CDR1 KGHSH, CDR2 LQKENI. CDR3 length: 16 residues.

The CDR3 region has the DNA TGTGCCAGCAGCCCCAGTTCAGGGATTTACTCGAACTATGGCTACACCTTC. Residues: CASSPSSGIYSNYGYTF. The chain uses TRBV14 and TRBJ1-2, with a weak D call TRBD1 (5 bases). Trimming took off 4 bases at V and 2 bases at J, with 20 bases between the two ends. Per germline, CDR1 SGHDN and CDR2 FVKESK. CDR3 length: 17 amino acids. Variable domain in full (rest from reference TRBV14 and TRBJ1-2): EAGVTQFPSHSVIEKGQTVTLRCDPISGHDNLYWYRRVMGKEIKFLLHFVKESKQDESGMPNNRFLAERTGGTYSTLKVQPAELEDSGVYFCASSPSSGIYSNYGYTFGSGTRLTVV.

Comment on this clone: At one of its ends the junction is not consistent with the germline gene, which may arise from a read error. The DNA of the CDR3 is TGTGCCAGCAGCTTAATCCACAATAAGCAGTTCTTC. Translating gives CASSLIHNKQFF. The chain joins TRBV11-2 to TRBJ2-1; D gene ambiguous. The CDR3 is 12 residues long. Per the germline V gene, CDR1 is SGHAT and CDR2 is FQNNGV.

CDR3 sequence reads: CASSGTSGRANTGELFF. The DNA for the CDR3 is TGTGCCAGCAGCGGGACTAGCGGGAGGGCTAACACCGGGGAGCTGTTTTTT. The chain uses TRBV9 and TRBJ2-2; TRBD2 aligns across 15 bases. V gave up 3 bases and J gave up 2 bases; unmatched junction bases: 2. This CDR3 is 17 amino acids long. The V gene's germline CDR1 is SGDLS and CDR2 YYNGEE. The variable domain in full, with the rest retrieved from reference TRBV9 and TRBJ2-2, is DSGVTQTPKHLITATGQRVTLRCSPRSGDLSVYWYQQSLDQGLQFLIQYYNGEERAKGNILERFSAQQFPDLHSELNLSSLELGDSALYFCASSGTSGRANTGELFFGEGSRLTVL.

This CDR3 is CASGLVPGQGTGELFF. The CDR3 bases are TGTGCTAGTGGTTTGGTACCTGGACAGGGGACCGGGGAGCTGTTTTTT. The chain combines TRBV12-5 with TRBJ2-2, with 9 bases that match TRBD1. The CDR3 totals 16 residues. The trim removed 0 bases at V and 5 bases at J, leaving 4 bases unmatched. Germline V gene lookup returns CDR1 LGHNT and CDR2 FRNRAP.

This clone was picked up one time. V gene TRBV11-2 combines with J gene TRBJ1-2; D perhaps matches TRBD1 (6 bases). CDR3 length: 16 residues. Germline V CDR1 and CDR2: SGHAT, FQNNGV. The V gene lost 5 bases and the J gene lost 1 base, with 17 bases spanning the gap. This chain's CDR3 is CASSAGAKSFNYGYTF. CDR3 nucleotides: TGTGCCAGCAGCGCAGGGGCGAAGTCCTTTAACTATGGCTACACCTTC.

This chain joins TRBV10-3 and TRBJ2-5, with TRBD1 as a possible D gene (6 bases). From germline, CDR1 is ENHRY and CDR2 SYGVKD. Between the trimmed V and J ends, which lost 2 bases and 1 base, there was a span of 11 bases. The CDR3 sequence is 15 residues long. CDR3 bases: TGTGCCATCAGTGAGCCCAGGACAGCCCAAGAGACCCAGTACTTC. This sequence encodes CAISEPRTAQETQYF.

The chain employs TRBV11-2 and TRBJ2-1; D perhaps matches TRBD2 (6 bases). Germline CDR1 is SGHAT and CDR2 is FQNNGV. This CDR3 has 14 residues. Trimming shortened V by 2 bases and J by 1 base, and 6 bases separated the two germline ends. The CDR3 DNA reads TGTGCCAGCAGCTTAAGCGGGTCCTACAATGAGCAGTTCTTC. It is translated as CASSLSGSYNEQFF.

The CDR3 bases are TGTGCCAGCAGCCCGGAACTAGCTAGAGATACGCAGTATTTT. Its protein product is CASSPELARDTQYF. The chain has TRBV5-4 and TRBJ2-3; possibly TRBD2 for D (6 bases). The CDR3 contains 14 residues. CDR1 is SGHNT and CDR2 is YYREEE in the germline V gene (reference sequence). Trimming shortened V by 4 bases and J by 5 bases, and 14 bases separated the two germline ends.

The chain carries TRBV11-3 and TRBJ2-6; a possible D gene is TRBD2 (5 bases). V lost 5 bases and J lost 0, with 11 bases in between. CDR1 SGHNT and CDR2 YENEEA come from the germline V gene. The CDR3 length is 16 residues. The CDR3 reads CASSARGGSGANVLTF. As DNA, the CDR3 is TGTGCCAGCAGCGCCCGGGGTGGCTCTGGGGCCAACGTCCTGACTTTC.

The CDR3 bases are TGCGCCAGCAGCTTCTCGGCAGGGACTAACCAAGAGACCCAGTACTTC. As protein: CASSFSAGTNQETQYF. The chain joins TRBV5-1 to TRBJ2-5; 7 positions agree with TRBD2. The germline gives CDR1 SGHRS, CDR2 YFSETQ. This CDR3 is 16 amino acids long. Trimming took 2 bases from V and 0 from J; bases not matched to a gene: 7.

J is TRBJ1-3 and V is TRBV2, with a tentative D call TRBD1 (5 bases). This CDR3 spans 17 amino acids. Germline CDR1 is SNHLY and CDR2 is FYNNEI. Trimming left V 5 bases short and J 1 base short, with 18 bases between. The chain's CDR3 is CASSLPGGASSGNTIYF. Written as DNA, the CDR3 is TGTGCCAGCAGTCTACCCGGCGGGGCCTCTTCTGGAAACACCATATATTTT.

This chain uses TRBV6-5 with TRBJ1-6; possibly TRBD1 for D (6 bases). Germline CDR1 and CDR2: MNHEY and SVGAGI. Trimming removed 8 bases at V and 6 bases at J, with 14 bases between. The CDR3 has 14 amino acids. The CDR3 DNA follows: TGTGCCAGCGAGGGGGGGCCCTCTAATTCACCCCTCCACTTT. This gives the protein CASEGGPSNSPLHF.

The chain recombines TRBV6-6 with TRBJ2-4; 10 positions match TRBD1. The CDR3 runs to 14 residues. The germline V gene encodes CDR1 MNHNY and CDR2 SVGAGI (reference sequence). Losses at the gene ends were 1 base for V and 13 bases for J; bases not matched to a gene: 7. The CDR3 sequence is CASSYLGTGDSQYF. The CDR3 DNA is TGTGCCAGCAGTTACTTGGGGACAGGGGACTCCCAGTACTTC.

The chain recombines TRBV6-5 with TRBJ1-5, with unresolved D. V lost 4 bases and J 3 bases, leaving 4 bases between the germline ends. Looked up from germline, CDR1 is MNHEY and CDR2 is SVGAGI. The CDR3 consists of 12 residues. The DNA of the CDR3 is TGTGCCAGCAGTTCTATCAATCAGCCCCAGCATTTT. This encodes CASSSINQPQHF.